This T cell receptor (beta chain) was sequenced in a study of blood T cell repertoires in COVID-19. Across the whole study: PBMCs, B-cell-depleted T cells, or T cells provided the cDNA or gDNA that made up the material.

The CDR3 runs 13 residues. The germline V and J ends were trimmed by 4 bases and 4 bases, with 9 bases remaining between them. Germline values: CDR1 SGHAT, CDR2 FQNNGV. This clone was seen only once. Source study methods: Estimation of nucleated cell counts was performed using reference gene primer amplification. Some clones are missing from TCRdb's copy, which holds only in-frame ones; the method was immunoSEQ multiplex PCR. V and J calls plus clone size are reproduced from that table; the DNA served to infer D and trimming. There are roughly 80,000 clones in the sample; about 89% occur only once, and about 1.9% lies in the top ten.

The V and J genes are TRBV11-2 and TRBJ2-3, with a weak D call TRBD2 (5 bases). Material: peripheral blood. The TCR was taken from a woman aged 60 to 75 with acute or convalescent COVID-19. Here the CDR3 DNA reads TGTGCCAGCAGCTCCCTCGGGGCAGATACGCAGTATTTT. It encodes CASSSLGADTQYF.